This is a list of T cell receptor beta chains from one sample in a study of T cell changes during pregnancy in multiple sclerosis. TCRdb's copy holds only in-frame clones and misses some; the assay was immunoSEQ multiplex PCR. The sample lists 46,000 or so clones, around 90% seen once, with 4.5% to 5.5% in the top ten. The sequencing used peripheral blood, collected in the second trimester of pregnancy. These receptors all stem from a female donor in good health, enrolled as a control in a pregnancy study. Each CDR3 is given with its conserved first and last residue. The D gene is left open where the match is weak.

d_call v_call cdr3_aa
- TRBV11-2 CASSYPRGGGSYNEQFF
TRBD2 TRBV29-1 CSASSGRALRADTQYF
- TRBV6-5 CASSYLDTRSPLHF
TRBD2 TRBV7-8 CASSLGLVVTKNIQYF
TRBD1 TRBV7-2 CASRSTGVLAGNTIYF
TRBD1 TRBV7-8 CASTGRTGDPNYGYTF
TRBD1 TRBV5-1 CASSLETGDTGELFF
TRBD1 TRBV7-2 CASSPEAGQGWEKLFF
TRBD1 TRBV4-1 CASSQETGGFGDTQYF
TRBD1 TRBV7-2 CASSPYGTGVGTEAFF
TRBD2 TRBV30 CACPGLAGDNEQFF
- TRBV15 CATSDRSLNEKLFF
TRBD1 TRBV6-6 CASSSPRDRGQGYTF
- TRBV29-1 CSVLIGWNTEAFF
- TRBV25-1 CASSVISRPENEKLFF
- TRBV30 CAWSVPIGGTATNEKLFF
- TRBV14 CASSPIFGGTEAFF
- TRBV27 CASSSRPSYEQYF
- TRBV30 CAWTGLHEQYF
- TRBV5-6 CASSLFSRSNYGYTF
- TRBV27 CASSFSTKNIQYF
- TRBV9 CASSAEGSYEQYF
TRBD2 TRBV29-1 CSVGSGVDTQYF
TRBD1 TRBV6-5 CASSYSGQGNRDGYTF
- TRBV5-5 CASSSTGRDFYEQYF
TRBD1 TRBV4-1 CASSLDRGTEAFF
TRBD2 TRBV6-5 CASSYLLAGGYNEQFF
- TRBV7-6 CASSKGGSGYNEQFF
- TRBV7-6 CASSLVARDGNTIYF
- TRBV7-2 CASSFSHEQYF
TRBD2 TRBV5-4 CASSLGGLAGYNEQFF
TRBD1 TRBV19 CASTGGQGRGNTIYF
TRBD2 TRBV27 CASSFLAPGLAGYQETQYF
TRBD1 TRBV7-8 CASSLSRDRGGEQFF
- TRBV7-2 CASSSVGYAYGYTF
TRBD1 TRBV5-4 CASSLAPGQAKDGYTF
- TRBV10-3 CAINEQPANYGYTF
TRBD1 TRBV19 CASSIEGGPYGYTF
- TRBV25-1 CASSADSSNTGELFF
TRBD1 TRBV25-1 CASSDYDRGQVAFF
- TRBV30 CAWSGGGPDTQYF
- TRBV27 CASGDITSYNSPLHF
- TRBV10-3 CATLRDGSVPSEQYF
TRBD1 TRBV4-3 CASSLGQGAGYGYTF
- TRBV30 CAWSGGGPQETQYF
TRBD1 TRBV29-1 CSVESGQGAAGYTF
TRBD1 TRBV2 CASSSTTGSYGYTF
- TRBV6-5 CASSYSRGQETQYF
TRBD2 TRBV5-1 CASSLVSRGTSGRLSETQYF